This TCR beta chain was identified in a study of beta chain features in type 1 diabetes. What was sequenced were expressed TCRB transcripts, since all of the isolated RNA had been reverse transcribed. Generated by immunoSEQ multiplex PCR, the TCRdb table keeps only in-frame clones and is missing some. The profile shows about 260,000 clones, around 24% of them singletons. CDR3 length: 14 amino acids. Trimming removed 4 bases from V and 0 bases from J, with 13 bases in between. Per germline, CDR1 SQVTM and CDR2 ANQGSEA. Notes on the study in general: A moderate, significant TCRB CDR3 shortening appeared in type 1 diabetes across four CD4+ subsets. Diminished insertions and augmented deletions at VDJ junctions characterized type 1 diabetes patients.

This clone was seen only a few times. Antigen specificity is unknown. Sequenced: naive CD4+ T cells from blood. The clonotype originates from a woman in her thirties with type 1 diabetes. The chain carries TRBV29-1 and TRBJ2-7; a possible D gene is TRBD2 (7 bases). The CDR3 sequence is CSVGGRDNSYEQYF. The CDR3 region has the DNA TGCAGCGTTGGAGGGAGGGACAACTCCTACGAGCAGTACTTC.